The 13 T cell receptor beta chains below come from one sample, sequenced in a study of shared clonotypes between healthy human individuals. Produced via immunoSEQ multiplex PCR; TCRdb's table is partial and in-frame only. This sample has some 690,000 clones; 90% occur once, and the top ten carry 34%. The sample consisted of memory CD8+ T cells from PBMCs. Subset noted: CD45RO+ cells pooled with CCR7-negative TemRA cells. These receptors all stem from a man between 18 and 35 years old in good health. Some clones in this sample may be carry-over from other donors' samples.

This clone was counted once. The J gene is TRBJ1-5, the V gene TRBV10-1; 9 bases fit TRBD1. The V segment lost 6 bases and the J segment 3 bases; nucleotides outside the gene matches: 9. This CDR3 comprises 16 residues. CDR1 is WNHNN and CDR2 is SYGVQD in the germline V gene (reference sequence). This CDR3 reads CASSAGQGNPNQPQHF. Written as DNA, the CDR3 is TGCGCCAGCAGCGCCGGACAGGGGAACCCCAATCAGCCCCAGCATTTT.

The V gene is TRBV7-9, the J gene TRBJ1-1; TRBD1 might be the D (5 bases). Germline loops: CDR1 SEHNR, CDR2 FQNEAQ (reference sequence). CDR3 length equals 13 residues. The V and J ends lost 3 bases and 11 bases respectively, with 16 bases between them. The CDR3 here is CASSLARDGGAFF. The CDR3 DNA sequence: TGTGCCAGCAGCTTGGCCCGGGACGGAGGGGCTTTCTTT.

The chain employs TRBV7-9 and TRBJ2-7; D is unresolved. CDR1 and CDR2 (germline): SEHNR, FQNEAQ (reference sequence). The CDR3 covers 13 residues. Trimming pared 2 bases from V and 6 bases from J, leaving 11 bases between. CDR3 DNA: TGTGCCAGCAGCTTAATGTCGATGGCCGAGCAGTACTTC. Protein sequence: CASSLMSMAEQYF.

V gene TRBV10-3 combines with J gene TRBJ2-3; D is unresolved. Germline lookup yields CDR1 ENHRY and CDR2 SYGVKD. This CDR3 region has 15 residues. V was trimmed by 0 bases and J by 2 bases, leaving 9 bases between them. The CDR3 DNA sequence: TGTGCCATCAGTGAGTCTGGCGGCTTCACAGATACGCAGTATTTT. Its protein product is CAISESGGFTDTQYF.

This chain uses TRBV5-4 with TRBJ1-2; D is unclear. Germline assignment: CDR1 SGHNT and CDR2 YYREEE (reference sequence). Trimming left V 2 bases short and J 8 bases short, with 16 bases between. This CDR3 is 14 amino acids long. The CDR3 spells CASSFDEDVRGYTF. In DNA, the CDR3 is TGTGCCAGCAGCTTCGATGAGGACGTCCGGGGCTACACCTTC.

The CDR3 coding sequence is TGTGCCAGCCGACAAGTCGGGGAATACAATGAGCAGTTCTTC. It encodes CASRQVGEYNEQFF. This chain joins TRBV27 and TRBJ2-1; D might be TRBD2 (5 bases). This CDR3 region has 14 residues. V was trimmed by 8 bases and J by 4 bases, leaving 15 bases between them. CDR1 and CDR2 (germline): MNHEY, SMNVEV (reference sequence).

The genes are TRBV28 and TRBJ1-1; TRBD1 aligns across 7 bases. Germline V lookup: CDR1 MDHEN, CDR2 SYDVKM. The CDR3 runs 15 residues. Trimming removed 2 bases from V and 5 bases from J; junction bases left unmatched: 8. The CDR3 reads CASSLAGRGGTEAFF. The CDR3 nucleotides are TGTGCCAGCAGTTTAGCTGGCAGGGGGGGAACTGAAGCTTTCTTT. Using reference TRBV28 and TRBJ1-1 for the parts outside the CDR3, the full variable domain is DVKVTQSSRYLVKRTGEKVFLECVQDMDHENMFWYRQDPGLGLRLIYFSYDVKMKEKGDIPEGYSVSREKKERFSLILESASTNQTSMYLCASSLAGRGGTEAFFGQGTRLTVV.

J is TRBJ2-7 and V is TRBV5-8; the D call may be TRBD1 or TRBD2 (5 bases each). The CDR3 contains 15 residues. V was pared by 1 base and J by 4 bases, with 15 bases between. Germline V gene sequence: CDR1 SGHTS, CDR2 YDEGEE. CDR3 bases: TGTGCCAGCAGCTTGAATCGGGGCTTGGGGTACGAGCAGTACTTC. It encodes CASSLNRGLGYEQYF.

The chain combines TRBV7-3 with TRBJ2-1, with 11 positions matching TRBD2. Trimming cost V 6 bases and J 3 bases; bases outside gene matches: 4. CDR3 length: 15 residues. Germline V lookup: CDR1 SGHTA, CDR2 FQGTGA. CDR3 nucleotides: TGTGCCAGCAGTGAGACTAGCGGGAACTACAATGAGCAGTTCTTC. Protein product: CASSETSGNYNEQFF.

This rearrangement joins TRBV25-1 to TRBJ2-2; D is ambiguous. Germline V gene sequence: CDR1 MGHDK, CDR2 SYGVNS. The V end lost 3 bases, the J end lost 4 bases, and 12 bases lay between the germline ends. The CDR3 is 15 amino acids. The CDR3 loop reads CASSDLAMTTGELFF. CDR3 nucleotide sequence: TGTGCCAGCAGTGATCTCGCAATGACCACCGGGGAGCTGTTTTTT.

J is TRBJ2-7 and V is TRBV7-9, with 10 bases identical to TRBD2. The CDR3 is 19 residues long. Germline CDR1 and CDR2: SEHNR and FQNEAQ (reference sequence). J was trimmed by 2 bases and V by 4 bases; bases with no gene match: 17. Here the CDR3 DNA reads TGTGCCAGCAGCTATCAACAGGGGCACCATGGGACTAGCGCCTACGAGCAGTACTTC. The encoded protein is CASSYQQGHHGTSAYEQYF.

The chain links TRBV6-6 to TRBJ2-7, with 7 bases fitting TRBD1. Germline values: CDR1 MNHNY, CDR2 SVGAGI (reference sequence). V trimming: 1 base; J trimming: 3 bases; junction bases outside the gene matches: 3. The CDR3 covers 14 residues. CDR3 residues: CASSYYGTDYEQYF. CDR3 bases: TGTGCCAGCAGTTACTACGGGACAGACTACGAGCAGTACTTC.

Details on this clone: A much larger clone differs from this one at a single base, so this may be a read error. J is TRBJ2-1 and V is TRBV7-9; the match to TRBD2 covers 8 bases. Trimming took 2 bases from V and 5 from J; bases not matched to a gene: 5. Germline V lookup: CDR1 SEHNR, CDR2 FQNEAQ (reference sequence). The CDR3 covers 15 residues. CDR3 bases: TGTGCCAGCAGCTTAAGCGGGAGTGTTAACAATGAGCAGTTCTTC. Amino acid sequence: CASSLSGSVNNEQFF.